Following are 13 T cell receptor beta chains from one sample sequenced in a study of multiple sclerosis patients with progressive multifocal leukoencephalopathy. Time point described: time of PML onset. The method was immunoSEQ multiplex PCR; TCRdb's version includes in-frame clones alone and lacks a portion of them. Of fewer than 40,000 clones in the sample, roughly 86% are singletons; the top ten hold under 6%. The sequencing used PBMCs, collected from a patient treated with natalizumab. Receptors were obtained from a woman in her thirties or forties with progressive multifocal leukoencephalopathy.

V is TRBV7-9 and J is TRBJ2-1, with 12 nucleotides matching TRBD2. V shed 0 bases and J 4 bases; nucleotides not matched to a gene: 1. This CDR3 comprises 16 residues. The germline V gene has CDR1 SEHNR and CDR2 FQNEAQ (reference sequence). The CDR3 DNA sequence: TGTGCCAGCAGCTTAGCCGGGACTAGCGGGTACAATGAGCAGTTCTTC. Translating it yields CASSLAGTSGYNEQFF.

V usage is TRBV15 and J usage is TRBJ2-3, with a weak D call TRBD2 (5 bases). The germline gives CDR1 LNHNV, CDR2 YYDKDF (reference sequence). Between the trimmed V and J ends, which lost 4 bases and 3 bases, there was a span of 23 bases. This CDR3 spans 18 amino acids. The CDR3 spells CATSNSPLNWRRTDTQYF. DNA for the CDR3: TGTGCCACCAGCAATTCCCCTTTAAACTGGAGGAGAACAGATACGCAGTATTTT.

The J gene is TRBJ2-3, the V gene TRBV2, with 10 bases fitting TRBD1. This CDR3 comprises 15 residues. V shed 4 bases and J 1 base; nucleotides not matched to a gene: 2. CDR1 is SNHLY and CDR2 is FYNNEI in the germline V gene. The CDR3 DNA reads TGTGCCAGCAGTGGGGGGACAGGGGGCACAGATACGCAGTATTTT. Translating gives CASSGGTGGTDTQYF. The whole variable domain, filled in from reference TRBV2 and TRBJ2-3, reads EPEVTQTPSHQVTQMGQEVILRCVPISNHLYFYWYRQILGQKVEFLVSFYNNEISEKSEIFDDQFSVERPDGSNFTLKIRSTKLEDSAMYFCASSGGTGGTDTQYFGPGTRLTVL.

V is TRBV27 and J is TRBJ2-3; D is unclear. Germline V CDR1 and CDR2: MNHEY, SMNVEV (reference sequence). Trimming stripped 1 base from V and 4 bases from J, with 12 bases between. The CDR3 is made up of 15 amino acids. CDR3 nucleotide sequence: TGTGCCAGCAGTTTATTAACGGTAGGCCCAGATACGCAGTATTTT. Translated: CASSLLTVGPDTQYF.

The rearrangement joins TRBV15 to TRBJ1-2; tentatively, D is TRBD1 (5 bases). The CDR3 spans 14 residues. In germline, CDR1 is LNHNV, CDR2 YYDKDF (reference sequence). V was shortened by 4 bases and J by 0 bases, with 9 bases between the two germline ends. The CDR3 DNA follows: TGTGCCACCAGCATGACGACAGCTAACTATGGCTACACCTTC. Translating gives CATSMTTANYGYTF.

The chain is built from TRBV6-6 and TRBJ2-7, with 10 bases matching TRBD2. V gave up 4 bases and J gave up 0 bases; unmatched junction bases: 3. CDR3 size: 15 residues. CDR1 is MNHNY, CDR2 SVGAGI, per germline (reference sequence). The CDR3 sequence is CASSWTSGNSYEQYF. CDR3 coding DNA: TGTGCCAGCAGTTGGACTAGCGGAAACTCCTACGAGCAGTACTTC.

The chain combines TRBV5-1 with TRBJ2-2; unclear D gene. Trimming shortened V by 4 bases and J by 1 base, and 11 bases separated the two germline ends. The length of the CDR3 is 15 residues. In germline, CDR1 is SGHRS, CDR2 YFSETQ. The DNA for the CDR3 is TGCGCCAGCAGCCCGGATAGACGGAACACCGGGGAGCTGTTTTTT. It encodes CASSPDRRNTGELFF.

V is TRBV9 and J is TRBJ1-1; 10 bases are a match to TRBD1. Germline CDR1 SGDLS, CDR2 YYNGEE. This CDR3 has 14 amino acids. The V gene end was trimmed by 2 bases and the J gene end by 7 bases; junction bases not matched to a gene: 5. The CDR3 loop is CASSVGTGAFEAFF. For the CDR3, the DNA is TGTGCCAGCAGCGTGGGGACAGGGGCCTTTGAAGCTTTCTTT.

The chain recombines TRBV10-3 with TRBJ2-7; D not resolved. CDR1 and CDR2 from the germline V gene are ENHRY and SYGVKD. V lost 3 bases and J lost 4, with 10 bases in between. The CDR3 consists of 13 residues. CDR3 sequence (DNA): TGTGCCATCAGTGAAGGGCAGGCTTACGAGCAGTACTTC. Its translation: CAISEGQAYEQYF.

Only one count was recorded for this clone. The chain recombines TRBV4-1 with TRBJ2-3; D call uncertain. The V gene lost 1 base and the J gene lost 2 bases, with 4 bases spanning the gap. Germline CDR1 MGHRA, CDR2 YSYEKL. The CDR3 covers 13 residues. The CDR3: CASSQGATDTQYF. The CDR3 DNA follows: TGCGCCAGCAGCCAAGGGGCCACAGATACGCAGTATTTT.

This clone was counted once. This CDR3 is CASSSWTREVGGYTF. The CDR3 DNA sequence: TGTGCCAGCAGTTCCTGGACAAGGGAAGTAGGTGGCTACACCTTC. This sequence joins TRBV28 and TRBJ1-2; perhaps TRBD1 as D (5 bases). Germline-derived CDR1 and CDR2 are MDHEN and SYDVKM. The CDR3 has 15 amino acids. Trimming removed 4 bases at V and 7 bases at J, with 19 bases between.

This chain links TRBV15 with TRBJ1-1; D is perhaps TRBD1 (6 bases). CDR3 size: 15 residues. V lost 0 bases, J lost 4 bases, and 12 bases lay in between. Germline V gene data show CDR1 as LNHNV and CDR2 as YYDKDF (reference sequence). In DNA form, the CDR3 reads TGTGCCACCAGCAGAGATGTGAAAGGGGGCACTGAAGCTTTCTTT. Encoded protein: CATSRDVKGGTEAFF.

The chain links TRBV14 to TRBJ2-3; D unclear. Per germline, CDR1 SGHDN and CDR2 FVKESK. The CDR3 sequence is 13 residues long. Trimming stripped 4 bases from V and 4 bases from J, with 9 bases between. As DNA, the CDR3 is TGTGCCAGCAGCCTTGGCCGATCAGATACGCAGTATTTT. Encoded protein: CASSLGRSDTQYF.